The clone carrying this T cell receptor beta chain has ten or more counts. Its cognate antigen is unknown. This entry comes from a study of T cells in Graves' hyperthyroidism and ophthalmopathy. As for the study in general: Pretreatment peripheral blood was obtained at initial diagnosis.

Study-wide findings and caveats: Within blood appeared most thyroid clonotypes that had expanded above 0.001.

There were TCR beta CDR3 regions amplified from RNA transcripts. Primed by the HTBI set, a first-round RT-PCR was run on the TCR CDR3. From the multiplex PCR reads, TCRdb called clonotypes with MiXCR, one entry per CDR3 protein. Of some 350,000 distinct CDR3 sequences in the sample, approximately 14% were seen once. The CDR3 is 14 residues long. Trimming removed 5 bases from V and 4 bases from J, with 12 bases in between. Germline values: CDR1 SGHTA, CDR2 FQGTGA. Predating any ophthalmopathy symptoms, the blood sample was taken at first hyperthyroidism diagnosis. The receptor was derived from a woman aged 18 to 35 with Graves' hyperthyroidism that later progressed to Graves' ophthalmopathy. The chain recombines TRBV7-3 with TRBJ2-1; D remains unclear. Sequenced material: blood. In nucleotides, the CDR3 is TGTGCCAGCAGCACTTCGACACATTACAATGAGCAGTTCTTC. Its translation is CASSTSTHYNEQFF.